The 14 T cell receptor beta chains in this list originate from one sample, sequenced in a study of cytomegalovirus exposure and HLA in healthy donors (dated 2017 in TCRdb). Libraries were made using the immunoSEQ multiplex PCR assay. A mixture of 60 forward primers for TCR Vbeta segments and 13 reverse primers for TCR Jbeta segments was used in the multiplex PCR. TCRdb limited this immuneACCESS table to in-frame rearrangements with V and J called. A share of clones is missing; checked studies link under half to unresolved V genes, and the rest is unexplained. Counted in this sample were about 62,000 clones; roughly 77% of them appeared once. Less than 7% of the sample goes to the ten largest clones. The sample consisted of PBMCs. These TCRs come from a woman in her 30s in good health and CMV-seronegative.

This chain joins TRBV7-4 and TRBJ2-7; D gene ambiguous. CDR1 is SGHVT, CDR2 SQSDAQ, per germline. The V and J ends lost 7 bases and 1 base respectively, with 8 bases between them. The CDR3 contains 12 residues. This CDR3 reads CASTTDSYEQYV. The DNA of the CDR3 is TGTGCCAGCACCACAGATTCCTACGAGCAGTACGTC.

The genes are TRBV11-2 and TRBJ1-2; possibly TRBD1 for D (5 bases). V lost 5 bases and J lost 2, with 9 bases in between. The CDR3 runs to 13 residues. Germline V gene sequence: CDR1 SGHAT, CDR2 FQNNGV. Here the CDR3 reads CASSQTVNYGYTF. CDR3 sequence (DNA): TGTGCCAGCAGCCAGACAGTGAACTATGGCTACACCTTC.

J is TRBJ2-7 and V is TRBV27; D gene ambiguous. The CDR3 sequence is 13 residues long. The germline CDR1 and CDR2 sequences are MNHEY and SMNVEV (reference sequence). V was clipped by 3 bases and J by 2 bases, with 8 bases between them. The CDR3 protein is CASSLRQPYEQYF. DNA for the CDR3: TGTGCCAGCAGTTTGCGGCAGCCCTACGAGCAGTACTTC.

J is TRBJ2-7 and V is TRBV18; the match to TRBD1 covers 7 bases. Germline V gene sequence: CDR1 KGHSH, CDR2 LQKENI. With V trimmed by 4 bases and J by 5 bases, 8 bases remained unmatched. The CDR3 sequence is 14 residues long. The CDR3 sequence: CASSQTDRDHEQYF. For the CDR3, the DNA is TGTGCCAGCTCACAAACTGACAGGGACCACGAGCAGTACTTC.

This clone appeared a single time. CDR3 in amino acids: CASSLEGNYGYTF. CDR3 bases: TGTGCCAGCAGTTTAGAGGGCAACTATGGCTACACCTTC. The chain couples TRBV28 to TRBJ1-2; D gene uncertain. The CDR3 is made up of 13 amino acids. Trimming left V 2 bases short and J 2 bases short, with 6 bases between. Germline values: CDR1 MDHEN, CDR2 SYDVKM.

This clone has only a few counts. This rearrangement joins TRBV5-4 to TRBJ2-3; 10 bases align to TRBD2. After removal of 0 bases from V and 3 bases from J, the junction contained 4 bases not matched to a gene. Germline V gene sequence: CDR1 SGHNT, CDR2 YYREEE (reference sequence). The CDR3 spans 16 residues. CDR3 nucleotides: TGTGCCAGCAGCTTGGAGAGCGGGAGGGGGACAGATACGCAGTATTTT. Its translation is CASSLESGRGTDTQYF.

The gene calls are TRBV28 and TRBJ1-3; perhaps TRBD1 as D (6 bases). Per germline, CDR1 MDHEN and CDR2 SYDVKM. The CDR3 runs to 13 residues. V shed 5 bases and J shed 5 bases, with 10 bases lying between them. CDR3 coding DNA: TGTGCCAGCAGTGGGGGCGCGCGAAACACCATATATTTT. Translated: CASSGGARNTIYF.

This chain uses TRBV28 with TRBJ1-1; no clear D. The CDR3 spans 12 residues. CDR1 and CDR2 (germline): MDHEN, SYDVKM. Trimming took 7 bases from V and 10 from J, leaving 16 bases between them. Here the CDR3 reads CASKTIREGAFF. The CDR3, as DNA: TGTGCCAGCAAAACTATTAGGGAGGGAGCTTTCTTT.

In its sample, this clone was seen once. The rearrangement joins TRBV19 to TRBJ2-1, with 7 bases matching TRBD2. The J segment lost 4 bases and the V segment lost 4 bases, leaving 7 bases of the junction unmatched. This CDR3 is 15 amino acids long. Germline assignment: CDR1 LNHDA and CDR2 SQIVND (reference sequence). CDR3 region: CASSTSTSPYNEQFF. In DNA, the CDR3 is TGTGCCAGTAGTACTTCGACTAGCCCATACAATGAGCAGTTCTTC.

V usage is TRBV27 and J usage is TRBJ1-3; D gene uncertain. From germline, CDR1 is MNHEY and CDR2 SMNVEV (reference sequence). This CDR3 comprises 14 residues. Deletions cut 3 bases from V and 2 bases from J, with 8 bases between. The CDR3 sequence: CASSFWGAGNTIYF. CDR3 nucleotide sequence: TGTGCCAGCAGTTTTTGGGGAGCTGGAAACACCATATATTTT.

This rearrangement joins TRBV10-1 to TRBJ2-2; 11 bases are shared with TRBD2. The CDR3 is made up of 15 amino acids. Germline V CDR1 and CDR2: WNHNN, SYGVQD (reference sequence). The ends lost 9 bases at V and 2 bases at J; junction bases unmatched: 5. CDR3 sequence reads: CASPGLAVNTGELFF. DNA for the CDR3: TGCGCCAGTCCGGGACTAGCGGTAAACACCGGGGAGCTGTTTTTT.

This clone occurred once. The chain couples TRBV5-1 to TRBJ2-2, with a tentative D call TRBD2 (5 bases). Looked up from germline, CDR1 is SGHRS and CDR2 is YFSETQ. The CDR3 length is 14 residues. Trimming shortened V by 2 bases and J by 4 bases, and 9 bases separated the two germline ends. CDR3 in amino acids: CASSFTGSTGELFF. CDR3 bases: TGCGCCAGCAGCTTTACGGGGTCCACCGGGGAGCTGTTTTTT.

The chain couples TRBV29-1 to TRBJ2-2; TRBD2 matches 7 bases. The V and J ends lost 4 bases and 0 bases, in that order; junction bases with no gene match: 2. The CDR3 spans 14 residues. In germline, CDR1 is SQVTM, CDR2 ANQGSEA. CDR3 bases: TGCAGCGTTGGGAGCGGGACGAACACCGGGGAGCTGTTTTTT. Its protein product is CSVGSGTNTGELFF.

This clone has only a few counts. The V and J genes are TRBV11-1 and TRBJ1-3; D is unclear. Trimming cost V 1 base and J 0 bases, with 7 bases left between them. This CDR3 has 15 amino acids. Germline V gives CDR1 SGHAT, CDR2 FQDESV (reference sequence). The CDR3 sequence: CASSLGGGSGNTIYF. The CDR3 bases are TGTGCCAGCAGCTTAGGCGGAGGCTCTGGAAACACCATATATTTT. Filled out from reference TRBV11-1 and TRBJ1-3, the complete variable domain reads EAEVAQSPRYKITEKSQAVAFWCDPISGHATLYWYRQILGQGPELLVQFQDESVVDDSQLPKDRFSAERLKGVDSTLKIQPAELGDSAMYLCASSLGGGSGNTIYFGEGSWLTVV.